This TCR beta chain originates from a study of T cell responses to AZD1222 COVID-19 vaccine. Study-level findings and limits: Clonal diversity may have been underestimated in mostly white British donors. Along spike, vaccine-associated CD4 TCRs were found throughout, with dominance at 160-218 and 743-854.

From germline, CDR1 is SNHLY and CDR2 FYNNEI. This CDR3 comprises 16 residues. Trimming left V 2 bases short and J 5 bases short, with 16 bases between. Sequencing was performed with immunoSEQ multiplex PCR; in TCRdb, only in-frame clones are kept and a portion is missing. The repertoire holds about 140,000 clones, 85% to 95% seen once, with approximately 12% in the top ten. About this clone itself: Its antigen is undetermined.

The sample consisted of peripheral blood, taken after recovery from COVID-19. This receptor was identified in an adult who had recovered from COVID-19. The chain joins TRBV2 to TRBJ2-1; D may correspond to TRBD1 or TRBD2 (5 bases each). The CDR3 spells CASSEIVGTLNNEQFF. The CDR3 DNA follows: TGTGCCAGCAGTGAAATCGTCGGGACCCTTAACAATGAGCAGTTCTTC.